Listed here are 32 T cell receptor beta chains from one sample, sequenced in a study of cytomegalovirus exposure and HLA in healthy donors. Vbeta (60) and Jbeta (13) primers were used in the PCR. Produced via immunoSEQ multiplex PCR; TCRdb's table is partial and in-frame only. This table holds 120,000 to 150,000 clones. Specimen: PBMCs. The source is a woman under 30 in good health and CMV-seronegative.

The chain links TRBV4-2 to TRBJ2-1, with D possibly TRBD2 on 6 matching bases. The CDR3 has 18 residues. Trimming took off 1 base at V and 4 bases at J, with 20 bases between the two ends. Germline V lookup: CDR1 LGHNA, CDR2 YNFKEQ. The DNA of the CDR3 is TGTGCCAGCAGCCAAGCTGGTGCGGGAAAGGGCCCTTACAATGAGCAGTTCTTC. Its protein product is CASSQAGAGKGPYNEQFF.

The chain recombines TRBV29-1 with TRBJ2-3; D is possibly TRBD2 (6 bases). The CDR3 has 16 amino acids. The V gene lost 6 bases and the J gene lost 4 bases, with 23 bases spanning the gap. Germline V lookup: CDR1 SQVTM, CDR2 ANQGSEA. DNA for the CDR3: TGCAGCGTCCTACCCCTCCGGGACTTCGGAGCAGATACGCAGTATTTT. Amino acids: CSVLPLRDFGADTQYF.

The rearrangement joins TRBV12-5 to TRBJ1-4, with 8 bases identical to TRBD1. The trim removed 4 bases at V and 7 bases at J, leaving 5 bases unmatched. This CDR3 region has 14 residues. The V gene's germline CDR1 is LGHNT and CDR2 FRNRAP. CDR3 in DNA: TGTGCTAGTGGTTCGGACAGGGAGGGTGAAAAACTGTTTTTT. Encoded protein: CASGSDREGEKLFF.

V and J are TRBV2 and TRBJ1-2, with 7 bases matching TRBD1. Trimming cost V 5 bases and J 6 bases; bases outside gene matches: 9. The CDR3 contains 14 residues. Germline CDR1 reads SNHLY; CDR2 reads FYNNEI. This CDR3 is CASSHPGGPNGYTF. The DNA of the CDR3 is TGTGCCAGCAGTCATCCAGGGGGACCCAATGGCTACACCTTC.

V gene TRBV6-1 combines with J gene TRBJ2-3; D unclear. The CDR3 totals 14 residues. With 7 bases removed from V and 2 bases from J, the gap between germline ends came to 13 bases. Germline V gene sequence: CDR1 MNHNS, CDR2 SASEGT. The CDR3 nucleotides read TGTGCCAGCAAACTCCCAACTGACACAGATACGCAGTATTTT. Residues: CASKLPTDTDTQYF.

The CDR3 region is CASSYSTGARGYTF. The CDR3 bases are TGTGCCAGCAGTTACTCGACAGGGGCTCGAGGCTACACCTTC. The rearrangement joins TRBV6-5 to TRBJ1-2; TRBD1 agrees at 8 bases. V lost 0 bases to trimming and J lost 8 bases; unmatched junction nucleotides: 5. Germline CDR1 MNHEY, CDR2 SVGAGI. The CDR3 extends over 14 amino acids.

The V gene is TRBV7-6, the J gene TRBJ2-7, with 7 positions matching TRBD2. This CDR3 has 15 residues. Trimming cost V 5 bases and J 2 bases; bases outside gene matches: 9. The germline V gene encodes CDR1 SGHVS and CDR2 FNYEAQ. CDR3 bases: TGTGCCAGCAGCCCGATTGGACTAGTAGCCTACGAGCAGTACGTC. Translation: CASSPIGLVAYEQYV.

CDR3 sequence: CSVGQGVREAFF. CDR3 DNA: TGCAGCGTTGGACAGGGCGTTCGTGAAGCTTTCTTT. The V call is TRBV29-1, the J call TRBJ1-1; the match to TRBD1 covers 7 bases. V lost 4 bases and J lost 7; bases outside the gene matches: 6. There are 12 residues in the CDR3. Germline V gene sequence: CDR1 SQVTM, CDR2 ANQGSEA.

The chain's CDR3 is CASSTSGREDNEQFF. The CDR3 bases are TGTGCCAGCAGCACGAGCGGGAGGGAAGACAATGAGCAGTTCTTC. J is TRBJ2-1 and V is TRBV9, with 10 bases that match TRBD2. V lost 4 bases to trimming and J lost 5 bases; unmatched junction nucleotides: 6. Per the germline V gene, CDR1 is SGDLS and CDR2 is YYNGEE. The CDR3 sequence is 15 residues long.

The gene calls are TRBV11-1 and TRBJ2-4, with D possibly matching TRBD1 (6 bases). The CDR3 covers 18 residues. Germline CDR1 is SGHAT and CDR2 is FQDESV (reference sequence). V was pared by 3 bases and J by 2 bases, with 20 bases between. The CDR3 bases are TGTGCCAGCAGCTTGGACGTACCTCTGCAGGGGACCAAAAACATTCAGTACTTC. It codes for CASSLDVPLQGTKNIQYF.

As for this clone: Other DNA sequences of this sample code for an identical CDR3. This chain links TRBV30 with TRBJ2-5, with D perhaps TRBD1 (6 bases). Germline assignment: CDR1 GTSNPN and CDR2 SVGIG (reference sequence). Trimming stripped 6 bases from V and 1 base from J, with 12 bases between. This CDR3 has 13 residues. CDR3 amino acids: CACTDRTQETQYF. CDR3 DNA: TGTGCCTGCACCGACAGGACCCAAGAGACCCAGTACTTC.

V and J are TRBV4-2 and TRBJ2-1; possible D gene TRBD1, 5 bases. V was cut by 0 bases and J by 7 bases, with 22 bases left in between. This CDR3 spans 18 amino acids. Germline loops: CDR1 LGHNA, CDR2 YNFKEQ. DNA of the CDR3: TGTGCCAGCAGCCAAGAGGGGCGGTCCTCCGGGTCCCCAAATGAGCAGTTCTTC. Translated: CASSQEGRSSGSPNEQFF.

The V call is TRBV5-1, the J call TRBJ2-6, with 8 positions matching TRBD1. With 1 base clipped from V and 1 base from J, the junction kept 13 bases outside the gene matches. The CDR3 is made up of 20 amino acids. Germline loops: CDR1 SGHRS, CDR2 YFSETQ. The CDR3 DNA sequence: TGCGCCAGCAGCTTGACCGCGACAGGGGAGTTGGTATCTGGGGCCAACGTCCTGACTTTC. This codes for CASSLTATGELVSGANVLTF.

The chain links TRBV7-9 to TRBJ2-3; TRBD1 agrees at 7 bases. Germline trimming cut 1 base from V and 6 bases from J; bases unmatched to any gene: 7. This CDR3 is built from 15 residues. CDR1 SEHNR and CDR2 FQNEAQ come from the germline V gene (reference sequence). The CDR3 sequence is CASSLGGGPLDTQYF. The CDR3 region has the DNA TGTGCCAGCAGCTTAGGAGGGGGCCCTCTGGATACGCAGTATTTT.

V usage is TRBV27 and J usage is TRBJ2-1; 11 nucleotides align to TRBD2. Germline CDR1 is MNHEY and CDR2 is SMNVEV (reference sequence). V lost 0 bases and J lost 7; bases outside the gene matches: 5. The CDR3 runs 16 residues. The CDR3 nucleotides read TGTGCCAGCAGTTTATCGTCTAGCGGGAGGTTAAATGAGCAGTTCTTC. As protein: CASSLSSSGRLNEQFF.

The V call is TRBV19, the J call TRBJ1-1; D ambiguous. CDR1 is LNHDA and CDR2 is SQIVND in the germline V gene (reference sequence). V was trimmed by 7 bases and J by 1 base, leaving 7 bases between them. The CDR3 runs to 12 residues. The CDR3 is CASTYRNTEAFF. The CDR3 DNA reads TGTGCCAGTACCTACAGGAACACTGAAGCTTTCTTT.

The chain combines TRBV10-3 with TRBJ1-2, with TRBD1 identical over 7 bases. The CDR3 is 15 amino acids. Germline CDR1 is ENHRY and CDR2 is SYGVKD. V trimming: 6 bases; J trimming: 0 bases; junction bases outside the gene matches: 7. The CDR3 reads CAIRLDRETNYGYTF. The DNA of the CDR3 is TGTGCCATCAGGTTAGACAGGGAAACTAACTATGGCTACACCTTC.

This chain links TRBV11-3 with TRBJ1-5, with 8 positions matching TRBD1. The germline CDR1 and CDR2 sequences are SGHNT and YENEEA. The CDR3 loop spans 13 amino acids. V shed 5 bases and J 5 bases; nucleotides not matched to a gene: 2. CDR3 bases: TGTGCCAGCAGCCTGGGACAGGATCAGCCCCAGCATTTT. Amino acid sequence: CASSLGQDQPQHF.

CDR3 in DNA: TGTGCCAGCAGTTATCAGGGAGGTATATACAATGAGCAGTTCTTC. Translating gives CASSYQGGIYNEQFF. This chain connects TRBV6-5 to TRBJ2-1, with D maybe TRBD2 (6 bases). The CDR3 is 15 amino acids. Trimming stripped 3 bases from V and 4 bases from J, with 13 bases between. Germline loops: CDR1 MNHEY, CDR2 SVGAGI.

The chain links TRBV5-6 to TRBJ1-1; unclear D gene. Deletions cut 2 bases from V and 5 bases from J, with 13 bases between. Germline V gene sequence: CDR1 SGHDT, CDR2 YYEEEE. CDR3 length: 14 amino acids. The CDR3 DNA is TGTGCCAGCAGCTTTAACACCGGGAGGACTGAAGCTTTCTTT. This encodes CASSFNTGRTEAFF.

This chain links TRBV28 with TRBJ2-3; possibly TRBD2 for D (5 bases). Trimming took off 1 base at V and 0 bases at J, with 8 bases between the two ends. Looked up from germline, CDR1 is MDHEN and CDR2 is SYDVKM. The CDR3 totals 15 residues. CDR3 amino acids: CASSLFGGSTDTQYF. CDR3 coding DNA: TGTGCCAGCAGTTTATTCGGCGGGAGCACAGATACGCAGTATTTT.

The chain recombines TRBV2 with TRBJ1-2; a possible D gene is TRBD1 (6 bases). This CDR3 is 14 amino acids long. V lost 4 bases and J 8 bases, leaving 17 bases between the germline ends. The V gene's germline CDR1 is SNHLY and CDR2 FYNNEI. The CDR3 DNA reads TGTGCCAGCAGTGTATCAGGGGCCCAGGGAGGCTACACCTTC. Translated, it gives CASSVSGAQGGYTF.

The chain carries TRBV10-3 and TRBJ2-1; D is possibly TRBD1 (6 bases). Germline V gene lookup returns CDR1 ENHRY and CDR2 SYGVKD. The V end was cut by 2 bases, the J end by 0 bases, with 17 bases between. The CDR3 spans 18 residues. CDR3 in amino acids: CAISEGRGLKSSYNEQFF. Here the CDR3 DNA reads TGTGCCATCAGTGAGGGTAGGGGGTTGAAGAGCTCCTACAATGAGCAGTTCTTC.

The chain joins TRBV30 to TRBJ1-1; D not certain. CDR1 and CDR2 (germline): GTSNPN, SVGIG (reference sequence). CDR3 length: 15 residues. Trimming stripped 1 base from V and 0 bases from J, with 12 bases between. CDR3 DNA: TGTGCCTGGAGTGATCTACATACAGTGAACACTGAAGCTTTCTTT. Translating gives CAWSDLHTVNTEAFF.

The chain employs TRBV7-3 and TRBJ2-6, with TRBD2 matching over 7 bases. CDR1 is SGHTA and CDR2 is FQGTGA in the germline V gene. The CDR3 totals 18 residues. V lost 5 bases to trimming and J lost 0 bases; unmatched junction nucleotides: 10. The CDR3 DNA reads as TGTGCCAGCAGCGCCAAGGGAGGGCCCTTCTCTGGGGCCAACGTCCTGACTTTC. Translation gives CASSAKGGPFSGANVLTF.

The CDR3 here is CASLRTKPSYEQYF. The CDR3, as DNA: TGTGCCAGCCTGAGGACAAAGCCCTCCTACGAGCAGTACTTC. The J gene is TRBJ2-7, the V gene TRBV5-6; D is perhaps TRBD1 (5 bases). CDR3 length: 14 amino acids. Trimming took off 7 bases at V and 0 bases at J, with 14 bases between the two ends. Per germline, CDR1 SGHDT and CDR2 YYEEEE.

V is TRBV14 and J is TRBJ2-1, with D unclear. This CDR3 comprises 11 residues. V lost 2 bases and J 8 bases, leaving 4 bases between the germline ends. The germline gives CDR1 SGHDN, CDR2 FVKESK. This CDR3 is CASSQLHEQFF. CDR3 coding DNA: TGTGCCAGCAGCCAACTACATGAGCAGTTCTTC.

V gene TRBV5-1 combines with J gene TRBJ2-5, with D possibly being TRBD2 (6 bases). The CDR3 consists of 13 residues. Germline values: CDR1 SGHRS, CDR2 YFSETQ. Trimming took 4 bases from V and 3 from J, leaving 10 bases between them. This CDR3 reads CASSLLAEETQYF. The CDR3 bases are TGCGCCAGCAGCCTCTTAGCGGAAGAGACCCAGTACTTC.

The V and J genes are TRBV27 and TRBJ1-5, with D unclear. Germline V lookup: CDR1 MNHEY, CDR2 SMNVEV (reference sequence). Deletions cut 8 bases from V and 2 bases from J, with 10 bases between. There are 13 residues in the CDR3. For the CDR3, the DNA is TGTGCCAGCGGCTTGGCGGGCAATCAGCCCCAGCATTTT. Amino acids: CASGLAGNQPQHF.

This sequence joins TRBV5-6 and TRBJ2-3; the match to TRBD2 covers 7 bases. Per the germline V gene, CDR1 is SGHDT and CDR2 is YYEEEE. V lost 1 base to trimming and J lost 3 bases; unmatched junction nucleotides: 5. The CDR3 is 15 amino acids. CDR3 residues: CASSLKTSVTDTQYF. The CDR3 coding sequence is TGTGCCAGCAGCTTGAAAACTAGCGTAACAGATACGCAGTATTTT.

The chain couples TRBV7-9 to TRBJ2-7; 7 bases are a match to TRBD1. The CDR3 sequence is 14 residues long. V was clipped by 4 bases and J by 3 bases; unmatched bases: 6. Germline-derived CDR1 and CDR2 are SEHNR and FQNEAQ (reference sequence). CDR3 residues: CASSSRDSRYEQYF. The CDR3 DNA reads TGTGCCAGCAGCTCCAGGGACAGTCGCTACGAGCAGTACTTC.

The V and J genes are TRBV5-5 and TRBJ2-7; 12 positions agree with TRBD2. Unmatched junction bases numbered 5, after V lost 4 bases and J lost 3 bases. Germline lookup yields CDR1 SGHKS and CDR2 YYEKEE (reference sequence). CDR3 length: 15 residues. In nucleotides, the CDR3 is TGTGCCAGCAGCCAGACTAGCGGGAGTATCTACGAGCAGTACTTC. Translated, it gives CASSQTSGSIYEQYF.